Listed below are T cell receptor beta chains from one sample, sequenced in a study of blood T cell repertoires in COVID-19. Measured with immunoSEQ multiplex PCR; TCRdb has only the in-frame clones, and not every one. The sample has roughly 170,000 clones, 81% seen once. The sequenced material came from PBMCs or T cells enriched from blood (not recorded which). The origin of the receptors is a middle-aged woman with acute COVID-19. CDR3s leave out the opening cysteine and the closing phenylalanine or tryptophan. The D gene is left open where the match is weak.

d_call j_call v_call cdr3_aa
TRBD1 TRBJ1-6 TRBV11-1 ASSRTGNNSPLH
NA TRBJ1-5 TRBV6-5 ASSRRERWPQH
NA TRBJ2-1 TRBV15 ATSTGATSEQF
NA TRBJ2-7 TRBV12-3/TRBV12-4 ASRGRGHEQY
NA TRBJ1-1 TRBV11-2 ASSGTDWGVMNTEAF
NA TRBJ2-3 TRBV4-1 ASSQFFRQDTLYPSTDTQY
TRBD2 TRBJ2-1 TRBV7-7 ASSPRLAGANEQF
NA TRBJ1-2 TRBV3-1/TRBV3-2 ASSQVQYGYT
NA TRBJ1-2 TRBV5-1 ARIRGNYGYT
NA TRBJ1-1 TRBV5-1 ASSLAGRPV
TRBD2 TRBJ2-7 TRBV4-1 ASSLLELGAGGHEQY
NA TRBJ1-1 TRBV12-5 ASGLGRGAEAF
TRBD2 TRBJ2-1 TRBV19 ASSSLAAHNEQF
NA TRBJ2-7 TRBV3-1/TRBV3-2 ASSQAGTSVYEQY
NA TRBJ1-2 TRBV6-5 ASSYSKVRGYT
TRBD2 TRBJ2-7 TRBV27 ASSPSGDLIPYEQY
TRBD1 TRBJ2-6 TRBV28 ASSPGTGTGANVLT
NA TRBJ2-2 TRBV2 ASTEGVNTGELF